These 10 T cell receptor beta chains were sequenced from one sample in a study of identical twins. TCRdb itself ran the 5' RACE reads through MiXCR, one entry per CDR3 protein. The sample has roughly 230,000 distinct CDR3 sequences, about 8.3% seen once; the top ten hold less than 4%. The sample was also linked to a second study, of yellow fever vaccine responses in identical twins.

What was sequenced was CD8+ T cells sorted from blood. Receptors originate from a woman between 18 and 29 years old in good health.

The chain employs TRBV11-2 and TRBJ2-3; TRBD2 matches at 9 bases. The germline V gene encodes CDR1 SGHAT and CDR2 FQNNGV. The CDR3 is 15 residues long. Germline trimming cut 0 bases from V and 5 bases from J; bases unmatched to any gene: 3. CDR3 sequence: CASSLEGLALDTQYF. The CDR3 DNA reads as TGTGCCAGCAGCTTAGAGGGACTAGCTTTAGATACGCAGTATTTT.

The rearrangement links TRBV7-6 to TRBJ2-5, with TRBD1 identical over 9 bases. J gave up 1 base and V 0 bases, and 3 bases lay outside the gene matches. This CDR3 is 16 amino acids long. Germline V CDR1 and CDR2: SGHVS, FNYEAQ. The CDR3 spells CASSLAGTGSQETQYF. The CDR3 DNA reads as TGTGCCAGCAGCTTAGCGGGGACAGGGTCCCAAGAGACCCAGTACTTC. The complete variable domain, with remaining parts taken from reference TRBV7-6 and TRBJ2-5, reads GAGVSQSPRYKVTKRGQDVALRCDPISGHVSLYWYRQALGQGPEFLTYFNYEAQQDKSGLPNDRFSAERPEGSISTLTIQRTEQRDSAMYRCASSLAGTGSQETQYFGPGTRLLVL.

V is TRBV6-1 and J is TRBJ2-1; 9 nucleotides align to TRBD1. CDR1 MNHNS and CDR2 SASEGT come from the germline V gene. CDR3 length equals 16 residues. The junction had 8 bases not matched to a gene; V was cut back by 6 bases and J by 2 bases. The CDR3 region is CASRMIQGATYNEQFF. The CDR3 nucleotides read TGTGCCAGCAGGATGATACAGGGGGCCACCTACAATGAGCAGTTCTTC.

V and J are TRBV6-2 or TRBV6-3 and TRBJ2-3; TRBD2 matches 11 bases. Unmatched junction bases numbered 4, after V lost 2 bases and J lost 0 bases. Looked up from germline, CDR1 is MNHEY and CDR2 is SVGEGT. The CDR3 has 17 residues. CDR3 amino acids: CASSYLGTSGSTDTQYF. In nucleotides, the CDR3 is TGTGCCAGCAGTTACCTCGGGACTAGCGGAAGCACAGATACGCAGTATTTT.

The rearrangement links TRBV15 to TRBJ2-6; 9 bases are a match to TRBD1. CDR1 and CDR2 (germline): LNHNV, YYDKDF (reference sequence). The CDR3 covers 20 residues. J lost 0 bases, V lost 3 bases, and 12 bases had no gene match. The CDR3 DNA reads TGTGCCACCAGCAGGGATCGGGACAGGGATCCCATCTCTGGGGCCAACGTCCTGACTTTC. Protein product: CATSRDRDRDPISGANVLTF.

This sequence joins TRBV29-1 and TRBJ2-7, with 7 bases aligning to TRBD1. Germline CDR1 SQVTM, CDR2 ANQGSEA. Losses at the gene ends were 6 bases for V and 2 bases for J; bases not matched to a gene: 4. The CDR3 loop spans 12 amino acids. The CDR3 is CSVRQGTYEQYF. The DNA for the CDR3 is TGCAGCGTACGACAGGGTACCTACGAGCAGTACTTC.

This chain connects TRBV20-1 to TRBJ2-2, with D tentatively TRBD2 (5 bases). V lost 0 bases, J lost 4 bases, and 18 bases lay in between. The CDR3 length is 17 residues. The V gene's germline CDR1 is DFQATT and CDR2 SNEGSKA (reference sequence). CDR3 nucleotide sequence: TGCAGTGCTAGAGATCATGCCAGCGGCCACCTCACCGGGGAGCTGTTTTTT. Translating gives CSARDHASGHLTGELFF.

This clonotype was observed a handful of times. The chain couples TRBV12-3 or TRBV12-4 to TRBJ2-7; 8 nucleotides agree with TRBD1. The CDR3 spans 14 residues. J was trimmed by 2 bases and V by 5 bases; bases with no gene match: 5. CDR3 loop: CASSEQGGPYEQYF. CDR3 bases: TGTGCCAGCAGTGAACAGGGGGGTCCCTACGAGCAGTACTTC.

This clonotype occurred a few times. The CDR3 spells CASSTPGTTEAFF. CDR3 coding DNA: TGTGCCAGCAGCACTCCAGGGACAACTGAAGCTTTCTTT. The rearrangement uses TRBV7-9 and TRBJ1-1; D may be TRBD1 (6 bases). The length of the CDR3 is 13 residues. Trimming left V 5 bases short and J 5 bases short, with 12 bases between. CDR1 SEHNR and CDR2 FQNEAQ come from the germline V gene (reference sequence).

This clonotype has just a few counts. J is TRBJ2-7 and V is TRBV10-3, with D perhaps matching TRBD1 (5 bases). This CDR3 contains 14 residues. Trimming cost V 4 bases and J 1 base, with 11 bases left between them. Per germline, CDR1 ENHRY and CDR2 SYGVKD. CDR3 coding DNA: TGTGCCATCAGTGGAACGACAGCTTCCTACGAGCAGTACTTC. Protein sequence: CAISGTTASYEQYF.